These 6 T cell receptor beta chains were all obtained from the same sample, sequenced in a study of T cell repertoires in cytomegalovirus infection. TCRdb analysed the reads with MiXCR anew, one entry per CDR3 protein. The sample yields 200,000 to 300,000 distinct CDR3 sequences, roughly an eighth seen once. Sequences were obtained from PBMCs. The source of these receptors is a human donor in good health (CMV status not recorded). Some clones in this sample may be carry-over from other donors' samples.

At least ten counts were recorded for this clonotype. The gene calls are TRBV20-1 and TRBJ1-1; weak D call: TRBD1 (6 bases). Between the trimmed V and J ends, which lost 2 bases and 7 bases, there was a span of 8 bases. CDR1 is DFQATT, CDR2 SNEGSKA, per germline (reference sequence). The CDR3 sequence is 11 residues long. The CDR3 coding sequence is TGCAGTGCTAGAAAGGACAGTGAAGCTTTCTTT. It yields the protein CSARKDSEAFF.

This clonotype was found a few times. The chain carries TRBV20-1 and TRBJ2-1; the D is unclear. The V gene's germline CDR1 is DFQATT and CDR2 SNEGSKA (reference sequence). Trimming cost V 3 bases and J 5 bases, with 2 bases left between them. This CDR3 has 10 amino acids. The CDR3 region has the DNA TGCAGTGCTAGTAACAATGAGCAGTTCTTC. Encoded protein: CSASNNEQFF.

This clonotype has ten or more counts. Here the CDR3 reads CATRIGPSYEQYF. The DNA for the CDR3 is TGTGCCACCCGGATTGGCCCCTCCTACGAGCAGTACTTC. The gene calls are TRBV7-2 and TRBJ2-7; D is ambiguous. The CDR3 runs 13 residues. Trimming took 10 bases from V and 0 from J, leaving 13 bases between them. CDR1 and CDR2 (germline): SGHTA, FQGNSA.

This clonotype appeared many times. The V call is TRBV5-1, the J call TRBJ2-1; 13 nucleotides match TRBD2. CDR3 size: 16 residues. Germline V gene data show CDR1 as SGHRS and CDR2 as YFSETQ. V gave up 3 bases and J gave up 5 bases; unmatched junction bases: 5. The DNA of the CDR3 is TGCGCCAGCAGCTCGGGACTAGCGGGAAAGAACAATGAGCAGTTCTTC. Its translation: CASSSGLAGKNNEQFF.

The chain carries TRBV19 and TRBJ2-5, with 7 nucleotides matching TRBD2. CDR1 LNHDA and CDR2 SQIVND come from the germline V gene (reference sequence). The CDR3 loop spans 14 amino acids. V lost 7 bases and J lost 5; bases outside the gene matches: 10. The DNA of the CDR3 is TGTGCCAGTACCCAAGGCCCGGGGGGTGAGACCCAGTACTTC. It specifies CASTQGPGGETQYF.

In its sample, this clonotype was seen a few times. The CDR3 is CSARRVVSFMNTEAFF. For the CDR3, the DNA is TGCAGTGCTAGGAGGGTTGTCAGTTTCATGAACACTGAAGCTTTCTTT. V gene TRBV20-1 combines with J gene TRBJ1-1; D unresolved. Trimming cost V 3 bases and J 0 bases, with 17 bases left between them. This CDR3 region has 16 residues. CDR1 DFQATT and CDR2 SNEGSKA come from the germline V gene (reference sequence).